The rows below give T cell receptor beta chains drawn from one sample of a study of identical twins. From the 5' RACE reads, TCRdb called clonotypes with MiXCR, one entry per CDR3 protein. The table includes around 250,000 distinct CDR3 sequences, about 12% detected once. These data are also associated with another study on yellow fever vaccine responses in identical twins.

The sample consisted of memory (CD45RO+) T cells sorted from blood. The receptors derive from a woman younger than 35 in good health. The CDR3 runs from the conserved cysteine through the conserved F or W.

>TRBJ2-1|TRBV12-3/TRBV12-4
CASSLSSGSLRGFF
>TRBJ2-1|TRBV7-9
CASSARDTDNEQFF
>TRBJ2-1|TRBV5-1
CASSLGSGHIQYEQFF
>TRBJ2-1|TRBV7-9
CASSLPRIGFNEQFF
>TRBJ2-5|TRBV4-3
CASSHDRGAAETQYF
>TRBJ1-1|TRBV20-1
CSARPGRSRMNTEAFF
>TRBJ2-1|TRBV6-1
CASLNPVAPRDNEQFF
>TRBJ2-2|TRBV19
CASKWAGELFF
>TRBJ2-1|TRBV6-1
CASAPGNIPYNEQFF
>TRBJ2-7|TRBV12-3/TRBV12-4
CASSLLGGRESYEQYF
>TRBJ1-1|TRBV12-3/TRBV12-4
CASGGGAEAFF
>TRBJ2-7|TRBV7-2
CASSTLWGLSYEQYF
>TRBJ1-1|TRBV7-8
CASSLSLGDVNTEAFF
>TRBJ2-4|TRBV28
CASSPLLAGLSKNIQYF
>TRBJ2-1|TRBV4-3
CASSQDLQGSYNEQFF
>TRBJ2-5|TRBV7-9
CASSFLLETQYF
>TRBJ2-5|TRBV25-1
CASSVPRGVQETQYF
>TRBJ2-2|TRBV7-2
CASSSYRGGGELFF
>TRBJ2-1|TRBV7-1
CASSSRSTGAALLQSSYNEQFF
>TRBJ1-2|TRBV25-1
CATSREANYGYTF
>TRBJ2-7|TRBV9
CASSVTGLGEQYF
>TRBJ2-1|TRBV19
CASSTQGAPYNEQFF
>TRBJ1-4|TRBV5-1
CASSLEGGRGSEKLFF
>TRBJ2-5|TRBV5-6
CASSPRVAVYQETQYF
>TRBJ2-2|TRBV5-1
CASSLRTGGSGELFF
>TRBJ2-7|TRBV20-1
CSAFGTDSYEQYF
>TRBJ2-3|TRBV7-8
CASSYTTGTSLNADTQYF
>TRBJ2-7|TRBV20-1
CSADRDRDSYEQYF
>TRBJ1-3|TRBV4-2
CASSQTGTSGNTIYF
>TRBJ2-6|TRBV7-2
CASSLGVTGSGANVLTF
>TRBJ2-5|TRBV5-1
CASSLYPGETQYF
>TRBJ2-3|TRBV3-1
CASSFRLPGTVQELVDTQYF
>TRBJ2-1|TRBV4-2
CASSQFSGGRDNEQFF
>TRBJ2-3|TRBV7-6
CASSSLAGANTDTQYF
>TRBJ2-3|TRBV25-1
CASTAVLTDTQYF
>TRBJ2-3|TRBV20-1
CSATRGGTSTDTQYF
>TRBJ2-6|TRBV24-1
CATSEIGDLSGANVLTF
>TRBJ2-7|TRBV7-2
CASSSGGQGAKEQYF
>TRBJ2-3|TRBV10-2
CASSESSLAGRPYTDTQYF
>TRBJ1-1|TRBV29-1
CSGSLTGQTEAFF
>TRBJ1-1|TRBV3-1
CASSHEGYTEAFF
>TRBJ2-2|TRBV11-3
CASSSGDRNTGELFF
>TRBJ2-7|TRBV20-1
CSARVPGTGTHEQYF
>TRBJ1-5|TRBV24-1
CATSDPSGGNQPQHF
>TRBJ2-1|TRBV4-3
CASSQQTSGDYNEQFF
>TRBJ2-3|TRBV6-2/TRBV6-3
CASSYGGSTDTQYF
>TRBJ2-3|TRBV2
CASSLETTDTQYF
>TRBJ2-5|TRBV7-6
CASSLGAGLQETQYF
>TRBJ2-5|TRBV6-1
CASKRAGTSQETQYF
>TRBJ2-3|TRBV29-1
CSVVGPAGESTDTQYF
>TRBJ2-2|TRBV5-1
CASSLGSSGPAGELFF
>TRBJ2-3|TRBV6-7
CASSYSVRGTDTQYF
>TRBJ2-1|TRBV19
CASSIGEGVPRNEQFF
>TRBJ2-7|TRBV7-2
CASSAGQRTYEQYF
>TRBJ2-5|TRBV7-9
CASSPTRGGETQYF
>TRBJ1-1|TRBV12-3/TRBV12-4
CASSFYSGDTEAFF
>TRBJ1-2|TRBV13
CASSTINRESYGYTF
>TRBJ1-5|TRBV6-1
CASMGDSNQPQHF
>TRBJ2-7|TRBV18
CASSPQGQGIGEQYF